The present T cell receptor (beta chain) was sequenced within a study of T cell clonotyping in hematopoietic cell transplantation. Study-wide findings and caveats: Without cell sorting, CD4 versus CD8 contributions remain unresolved.

About this clone itself: Its antigen is unidentified.

Produced via immunoSEQ multiplex PCR; TCRdb's table is partial and in-frame only. The sample yields 13,000 to 15,000 clones, 86% seen once. Germline V CDR1 and CDR2: SGHDT, YYEEEE. This CDR3 is 15 amino acids long. The V end was cut by 0 bases, the J end by 0 bases, with 9 bases between. The origin of this receptor is a male patient aged 50 to 60 who had an allogeneic stem cell transplant from an unrelated donor, so T cells may come from the graft donor. Some clones in this sample may be carry-over from other donors' samples. This chain connects TRBV5-6 to TRBJ1-2; D gene unclear. The specimen was PBMCs, collected 100 days after allogeneic stem cell transplant. The CDR3 sequence is CASSLVAASNYGYTF. The CDR3 coding sequence is TGTGCCAGCAGCTTGGTGGCAGCCTCTAACTATGGCTACACCTTC. The whole variable domain, filled in from reference TRBV5-6 and TRBJ1-2, reads DAGVTQSPTHLIKTRGQQVTLRCSPKSGHDTVSWYQQALGQGPQFIFQYYEEEERQRGNFPDRFSGHQFPNYSSELNVNALLLGDSALYLCASSLVAASNYGYTFGSGTRLTVV.